This TCR beta chain comes out of a study of cytomegalovirus exposure and HLA in healthy donors. Study overall: Unique TCRs from HLA-typed donors, 65 million to 85 million of them, were held in an early data release.

CDR1 and CDR2 from the germline V gene are SQVTM and ANQGSEA. V was clipped by 6 bases and J by 0 bases; unmatched bases: 8. The length of the CDR3 is 14 residues. The PCR was carried out with 60 Vbeta primers and 13 Jbeta primers. The data were produced by immunoSEQ multiplex PCR, yet TCRdb's version contains in-frame clones alone and is incomplete. The data contain over 120,000 clones, approximately 80% of them singletons. The specimen was PBMCs. The gene calls are TRBV29-1 and TRBJ2-7, with 7 nucleotides matching TRBD1. The clonotype originates from a male donor in good health and CMV-seronegative. In DNA, the CDR3 is TGCAGCGTCGCGACCGGGACAGCCTCCTACGAGCAGTACTTC. Its protein product is CSVATGTASYEQYF.